This TCR beta chain was found in a study of OX40 agonist ivuxolimab in advanced cancers. As for the study in general: Under the entry rules, prior anti-PD-1, anti-PD-L1 or anti-CTLA-4 therapy was allowed, and roughly 43% had some.

TCRdb's copy holds only in-frame clones and misses some; the assay was immunoSEQ multiplex PCR. The repertoire includes over 15,000 clones, about 93% of them detected once, and roughly 30% sits in the top ten. Findings and caveats of the study: On average, a greater number of expanded clones characterised CD8+ T cells relative to CD4+.

Worth noting for this clone: The antigen remains undetermined.

Germline CDR1 and CDR2: SEHNR and FQNEAQ (reference sequence). V was clipped by 1 base and J by 5 bases, with 9 bases between them. CDR3 size: 13 residues. Material: CD4+ or CD8+ T cells sorted from blood, obtained in a trial of the OX40 agonist ivuxolimab. This receptor was taken from an adult with an advanced solid tumor such as melanoma, head and neck, liver or kidney cancer. V and J are TRBV7-9 and TRBJ2-7, with D perhaps assigned TRBD1 or TRBD2 (5 bases each). CDR3 coding DNA: TGTGCCAGCAGCTTAGGGGGGATCCACGAGCAGTACTTC. It yields the protein CASSLGGIHEQYF.